This T cell receptor beta chain was documented in a study of T cell clones after liver transplantation. Study-wide background: Samples came from ITN030ST, which attempted immunosuppression withdrawal within 2 years of liver transplantation. Whole-study results and caveats: In most of the 8 subjects, circulating graft-donor-reactive CD4 TCRbeta sequences fell significantly after transplant.

TCRdb's copy holds only in-frame clones and misses some; the assay was immunoSEQ multiplex PCR. The sample includes fewer than 65,000 clones, 60% to 75% of them seen just once. Unstimulated PBMCs were sorted into CD3+CD4+ and CD3+CD8+ populations. This CDR3 contains 19 residues. Per germline, CDR1 MNHEY and CDR2 SMNVEV (reference sequence). V lost 5 bases and J 1 base, leaving 26 bases between the germline ends. In the case of this clone: Its antigen is undetermined.

This chain links TRBV27 with TRBJ1-1; D is perhaps TRBD1 (5 bases). Sequencing was performed on CD4+ T cells from blood, taken at the 22-month timepoint. The sequence came from a human patient who received a liver transplant. The T cells may come from the graft donor. The CDR3 here is CASSIRSLFARTSNTEAFF. CDR3 in DNA: TGTGCCAGCAGTATTAGGTCTCTTTTCGCGAGGACATCGAACACTGAAGCTTTCTTT.